The clone carrying this TCR beta chain was observed at least ten times. This specimen belongs to a study of T cell repertoires in cytomegalovirus infection. This CDR3 region has 15 residues. Germline values: CDR1 SGHVS, CDR2 FQNEAQ. V lost 5 bases and J 1 base, leaving 13 bases between the germline ends. TCRdb redid the calling of the reads with MiXCR, one entry per CDR3 protein. In the table there are 100,000 to 150,000 distinct CDR3 sequences, approximately 9.2% of which are singletons. The sequencing sample was made of PBMCs. This TCR was sampled from a human donor in good health (CMV status not recorded). Some clones in this sample may be carry-over from other donors' samples. This sequence joins TRBV7-8 and TRBJ2-3; D is possibly TRBD1 or TRBD2 (6 bases each). CDR3: CASSQGGIGTDTQYF. CDR3 DNA sequence: TGTGCCAGCAGCCAAGGGGGGATCGGCACAGATACGCAGTATTTT.